A selection of T cell receptor beta chains follows, all from one sample in a study of T cell responses to AZD1222 COVID-19 vaccine. Sequencing was performed with immunoSEQ multiplex PCR; in TCRdb, only in-frame clones are kept and a portion is missing. The sample has about 61,000 clones, roughly four fifths seen once. The sequencing used peripheral blood, collected 28 days after the second AZD1222 dose. The receptors were sampled from an adult who received the AZD1222 COVID-19 vaccine. CDR3s include the opening cysteine and the closing phenylalanine or tryptophan. Fields, in order: clone size, D gene, V gene, J gene, CDR3 DNA, CDR3 protein. D genes are given only for firm matches. Rows give clone size only sometimes, using once, few, many, or a class for an expanded clone.

>NA|TRBD1|TRBV19|TRBJ2-5
TGTGCCAGTAGTGTAACAGGGGGCCGGGAGACCCAGTACTTC
CASSVTGGRETQYF
>NA|TRBD1|TRBV12-3/TRBV12-4|TRBJ1-1
TGTGCCAGCAGTTATGTCACACAGGGGAGGGCTTTCTTT
CASSYVTQGRAFF
>NA|NA|TRBV7-2|TRBJ2-3
TGTGCCAGCAGCGCAGACATGACAGATACGCAGTATTTT
CASSADMTDTQYF
>NA|NA|TRBV9|TRBJ1-6
TGTGCCAGCAGCGTGGGCCCTAGCTCCTATAATTCACCCCTCCACTTT
CASSVGPSSYNSPLHF
>NA|TRBD2|TRBV10-3|TRBJ2-7
TGTGCCATTGGGGCGGGCGGGAGCCTTCTCGAGCAGTACTTC
CAIGAGGSLLEQYF
>NA|NA|TRBV12-2|TRBJ2-1
TGTGCAAGTCGCTTAGACCCTAGCGGGAGTTCGGGTGAGCAGTTCTTC
CASRLDPSGSSGEQFF
>few|NA|TRBV15|TRBJ1-3
TGTGCCACCAGCAGAGACAGGGTTGGAAACACCATATATTTT
CATSRDRVGNTIYF
>NA|TRBD1|TRBV3-1/TRBV3-2|TRBJ1-4
TGTGCCAGCAGCCTCACCCCACGGGACAGTAATGAAAAACTGTTTTTT
CASSLTPRDSNEKLFF
>NA|NA|TRBV19|TRBJ1-2
TGTGCCAGTGCCCCCCCATCGGCCAACTCTATCTATGGCTACACCTTC
CASAPPSANSIYGYTF
>NA|TRBD2|TRBV3-1/TRBV3-2|TRBJ2-1
TGTGCCAGCAGCCAAGAGGGGACTAGCAGTTACAATGAGCAGTTCTTC
CASSQEGTSSYNEQFF
>NA|NA|TRBV7-2|TRBJ2-3
TGTGCCAGCAGCACGGAGTGGGGGCGCGCAGATACGCAGTATTTT
CASSTEWGRADTQYF
>NA|NA|TRBV2|TRBJ1-5
TGTGCCAGCAGGCTCAGGGTTAAGGATCAGCCCCAGCATTTT
CASRLRVKDQPQHF
>NA|NA|TRBV7-3|TRBJ1-1
TGTGCCAGCAGCTTCGACGGGGGCACTGAAGCTTTCTTT
CASSFDGGTEAFF
>NA|NA|TRBV10-3|TRBJ2-2
TGTGCCATGGGCTTGGCGAAAACCTCCACCGGGGAGCTGTTTTTT
CAMGLAKTSTGELFF
>once|TRBD2|TRBV19|TRBJ2-7
TGTGCCAGTAGTATCACTAGCGGGAGCTCCTACGAGCAGTACTTC
CASSITSGSSYEQYF
>few|TRBD2|TRBV2|TRBJ2-1
TGTGCCAGCAGTGAGTGGAGCGGGAGGGACAATGAGCAGTTCTTC
CASSEWSGRDNEQFF
>NA|TRBD1|TRBV9|TRBJ2-1
TGTGCCAGCAGCGCGTGGGGACAGCACAATGAGCAGTTCTTC
CASSAWGQHNEQFF
>NA|TRBD2|TRBV30|TRBJ2-2
TGTGCCTGGACGGGACTAGCGGGAGTTGTTAGTTCGGGGACCGGGGAGCTGTTTTTT
CAWTGLAGVVSSGTGELFF